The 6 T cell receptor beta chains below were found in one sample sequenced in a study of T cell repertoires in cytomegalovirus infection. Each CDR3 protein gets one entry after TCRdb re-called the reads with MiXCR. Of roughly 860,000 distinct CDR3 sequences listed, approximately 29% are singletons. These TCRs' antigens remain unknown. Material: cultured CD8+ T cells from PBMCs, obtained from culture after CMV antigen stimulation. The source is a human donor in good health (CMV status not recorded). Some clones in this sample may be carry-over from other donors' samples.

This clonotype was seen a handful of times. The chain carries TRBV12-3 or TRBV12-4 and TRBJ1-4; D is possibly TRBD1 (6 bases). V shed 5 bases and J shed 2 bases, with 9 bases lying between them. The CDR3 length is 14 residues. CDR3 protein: CASSGGSTNEKLFF. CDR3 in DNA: TGTGCCAGCAGTGGGGGCTCCACTAATGAAAAACTGTTTTTT.

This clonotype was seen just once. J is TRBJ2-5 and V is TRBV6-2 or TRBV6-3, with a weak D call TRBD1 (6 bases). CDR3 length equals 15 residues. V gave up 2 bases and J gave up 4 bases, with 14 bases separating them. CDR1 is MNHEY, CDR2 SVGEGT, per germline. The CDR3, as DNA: TGTGCCAGCAGTTACAAGGCAGGGGATCCAGAGACCCAGTACTTC. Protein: CASSYKAGDPETQYF.

The CDR3 DNA is TGTGCCAGCAGACAGGGAGTGGGGCAACCGAACACCGGGGAGCTGTTTTTT. Its protein is CASRQGVGQPNTGELFF. The rearrangement joins TRBV2 to TRBJ2-2, with a weak D call TRBD1 (6 bases). Trimming removed 6 bases at V and 0 bases at J, with 17 bases between. The CDR3 is made up of 17 amino acids. The germline gives CDR1 SNHLY, CDR2 FYNNEI. Full variable domain (rest looked up from reference TRBV2 and TRBJ2-2): EPEVTQTPSHQVTQMGQEVILRCVPISNHLYFYWYRQILGQKVEFLVSFYNNEISEKSEIFDDQFSVERPDGSNFTLKIRSTKLEDSAMYFCASRQGVGQPNTGELFFGEGSRLTVL.

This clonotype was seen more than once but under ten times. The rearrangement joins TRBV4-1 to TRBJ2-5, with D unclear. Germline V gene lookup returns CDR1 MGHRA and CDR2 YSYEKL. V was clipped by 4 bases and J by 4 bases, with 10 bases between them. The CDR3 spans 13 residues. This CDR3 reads CASSPMDRETQYF. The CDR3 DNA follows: TGCGCCAGCAGCCCCATGGATAGAGAGACCCAGTACTTC.

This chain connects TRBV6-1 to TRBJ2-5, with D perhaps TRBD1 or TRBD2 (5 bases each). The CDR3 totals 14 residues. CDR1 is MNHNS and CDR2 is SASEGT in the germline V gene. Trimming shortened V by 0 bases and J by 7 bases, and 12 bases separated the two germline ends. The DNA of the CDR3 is TGTGCCAGCAGTGAAGCGGGACGTCCCTCGACCCAGTACTTC. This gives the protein CASSEAGRPSTQYF.

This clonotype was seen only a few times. CDR3: CASSPGTGKHEQYV. The CDR3 DNA is TGTGCCAGCAGTCCCGGGACAGGGAAGCACGAGCAGTACGTC. The V call is TRBV27, the J call TRBJ2-7, with TRBD1 matching 9 bases. The CDR3 consists of 14 residues. Germline values: CDR1 MNHEY, CDR2 SMNVEV (reference sequence). J lost 5 bases, V lost 5 bases, and 7 bases had no gene match.